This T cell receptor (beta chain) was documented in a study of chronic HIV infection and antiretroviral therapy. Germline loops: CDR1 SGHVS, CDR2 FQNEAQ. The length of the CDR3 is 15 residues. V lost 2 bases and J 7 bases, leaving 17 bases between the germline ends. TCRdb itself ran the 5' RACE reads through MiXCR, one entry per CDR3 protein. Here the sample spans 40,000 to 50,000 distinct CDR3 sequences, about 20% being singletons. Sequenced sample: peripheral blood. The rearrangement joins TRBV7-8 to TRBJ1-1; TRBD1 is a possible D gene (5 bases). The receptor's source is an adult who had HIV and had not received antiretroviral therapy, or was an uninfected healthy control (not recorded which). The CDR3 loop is CASSLRLGRDVEAFF. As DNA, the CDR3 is TGTGCCAGCAGCTTAAGGTTGGGACGGGATGTTGAAGCTTTCTTT.